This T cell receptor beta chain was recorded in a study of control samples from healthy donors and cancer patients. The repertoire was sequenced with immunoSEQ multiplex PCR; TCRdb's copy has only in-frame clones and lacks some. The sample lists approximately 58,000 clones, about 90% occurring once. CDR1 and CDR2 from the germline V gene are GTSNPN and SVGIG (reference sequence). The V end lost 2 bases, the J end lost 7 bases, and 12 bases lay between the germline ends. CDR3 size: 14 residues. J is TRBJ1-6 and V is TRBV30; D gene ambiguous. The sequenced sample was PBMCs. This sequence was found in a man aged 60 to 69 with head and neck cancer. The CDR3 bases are TGTGCCTGGAGTCGAGCGGCAGGAAATTCACCCCTCCACTTT. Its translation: CAWSRAAGNSPLHF.